This TCR beta chain is from a study of blood T cells in healthy people across ages. Study-level results: Aged donors had fewer naive CD4+ cells and lower diversity than long-lived donors. In the absence of known donor CMV status, changes in expanded clonotypes were possibly confounded.

CDR3 size: 16 residues. Losses at the gene ends were 0 bases for V and 9 bases for J; bases not matched to a gene: 6. Germline CDR1 and CDR2: SGHVS and FNYEAQ. Comments on this clonotype: Its antigen is unknown.

The second PCR ran roughly 7 to 11 cycles with a sample-barcoded 5' primer and J-beta primers. Each cDNA molecule, via a template-switch adaptor with 12 random nucleotides, was tagged. In TCRdb, the 5' RACE reads were re-called with MiXCR into one record per CDR3 protein. The repertoire includes 920,000 or so distinct CDR3 sequences, around 43% of them detected once, and 18% sits in the top ten. What was sequenced was blood. The clonotype comes from a woman between 55 and 75 years old in good health. J is TRBJ2-1 and V is TRBV7-6; 12 nucleotides match TRBD2. CDR3 in amino acids: CASSLATLAGGPEQFF. DNA for the CDR3: TGTGCCAGCAGCTTAGCGACCCTAGCGGGAGGGCCTGAGCAGTTCTTC. Supplemented by reference TRBV7-6 and TRBJ2-1, the full variable domain reads GAGVSQSPRYKVTKRGQDVALRCDPISGHVSLYWYRQALGQGPEFLTYFNYEAQQDKSGLPNDRFSAERPEGSISTLTIQRTEQRDSAMYRCASSLATLAGGPEQFFGPGTRLTVL.